Reported below is one T cell receptor beta chain. A junction boundary mismatches the germline segment, possibly from a read error. In the authors' methods: For nucleated cells, counts were estimated from reference gene primer amplification. Repertoires were generated with immunoSEQ multiplex PCR, while TCRdb's copy carries only in-frame clones and drops some. V, J and clone size reflect that table, while D and trimming were determined from the DNA. The sample yields more than 15,000 clones, around 90% seen once. This entry is derived from a study of blood T cell repertoires in COVID-19. At the level of the study: Researchers got acute and convalescent COVID-19 samples from the United States, Italy and Spain. T cells, B-cell-depleted T cells, or PBMCs provided the cDNA or gDNA that served as material.

Per the germline V gene, CDR1 is SNHLY and CDR2 is FYNNEI. There are 17 residues in the CDR3. The source is a human donor in a cohort sampled during active COVID-19. The donor label of this sample is uncertain. Sequencing input: peripheral blood. The rearrangement joins TRBV2 to TRBJ1-1; weak D call: TRBD1 (6 bases). CDR3 in amino acids: CASSDPASRGRYTEAFF. The CDR3 region has the DNA TGTGCCAGCAGTGACCCGGCAAGCAGGGGCCGGTACACCGAAGCTTTCTTT.